The rows below give T cell receptor beta chains drawn from one sample of a study of CD8+ T cells in alopecia areata. Libraries were prepared by immunoSEQ multiplex PCR; TCRdb keeps only in-frame clonotypes and omits some of them. The sample yields some 150,000 clones, 50% to 65% seen once. The specimen comprised CD8+ T cells sorted from blood, sampled at week 4, from a patient treated with tofacitinib. These receptor sequences come from a human donor with alopecia areata. CDR3s include the opening cysteine and the closing phenylalanine or tryptophan. The D gene is left open where the match is weak. Size values are once, few and many counts, or a class for expanded clones, and some rows have none.

CDR3 DNA | CDR3 protein | clone size | J gene | CDR3 length | D gene | V gene
TGCGCCAGCAGTCACCCTCCCCGGGGTACGAATGAGCAGTTCTTC | CASSHPPRGTNEQFF | few | TRBJ2-1 | 15 | - | TRBV23-1
TGTGCCAGCAGCGAAGACAGGGGAAACATTCAGTACTTC | CASSEDRGNIQYF | few | TRBJ2-4 | 13 | TRBD1 | TRBV7-8
TGCGCCAGCAGCTTGGACCGGGACAGTGAAACAGATACGCAGTATTTT | CASSLDRDSETDTQYF | few | TRBJ2-3 | 16 | TRBD1 | TRBV5-1
TGTGCCAGCAGCTTAGCGCAAAGGATCACTGAAGCTTTCTTT | CASSLAQRITEAFF | - | TRBJ1-1 | 14 | - | TRBV7-9
TGTGCCAGCACCAAAGCTCTTTACGGGTCGGGAGAGCAGTACTTC | CASTKALYGSGEQYF | - | TRBJ2-7 | 15 | - | TRBV6-5
TGTGCCAGCAGTTGGACTAGCTCGGAGACCCAGTACTTC | CASSWTSSETQYF | - | TRBJ2-5 | 13 | TRBD2 | TRBV27
TGTGCCGTCATAGGACAGGGGTACGAGCAGTACTTC | CAVIGQGYEQYF | once | TRBJ2-7 | 12 | TRBD1 | TRBV6-5
TGTGCCAGCAGCTTGTCCCGGGGCTGGACTGAAGCTTTCTTT | CASSLSRGWTEAFF | - | TRBJ1-1 | 14 | - | TRBV7-9
TGCAGCGTTTGGGGGCTGGGGGGCGACGAGCAGTACTTC | CSVWGLGGDEQYF | - | TRBJ2-7 | 13 | - | TRBV29-1
TGCAGCCCCATGGGCCCGACTGAAGCTTTCTTT | CSPMGPTEAFF | few | TRBJ1-1 | 11 | - | TRBV29-1
TGTGCCAGCCCTAGCGGGGGGGCCCTCCCAGATACGCAGTATTTT | CASPSGGALPDTQYF | - | TRBJ2-3 | 15 | TRBD2 | TRBV6-5
TGCGCCAGCAGACGACAGGGCATGGACGAGCAGTACTTC | CASRRQGMDEQYF | - | TRBJ2-7 | 13 | TRBD1 | TRBV4-1
TGTGCCAGCAGTTCCCGGTCGAACACCGGGGAGCTGTTTTTT | CASSSRSNTGELFF | - | TRBJ2-2 | 14 | - | TRBV27
TGTGCCAGCAGCCCCACTAGCTCCCAAGAGACCCAGTACTTC | CASSPTSSQETQYF | many | TRBJ2-5 | 14 | - | TRBV11-2
TGTGCCAGCAGCTTAGACGGTTGGAGGTTTGGCTACACCTTC | CASSLDGWRFGYTF | - | TRBJ1-2 | 14 | - | TRBV7-9
TGTGCCTGGAACTCTGTCCAAGAGACCCAGTACTTC | CAWNSVQETQYF | - | TRBJ2-5 | 12 | - | TRBV30
TGTGCCAGCAGTGAAGGGACTAGCGGGGGCAATGAGCAGTTCTTC | CASSEGTSGGNEQFF | few | TRBJ2-1 | 15 | TRBD2 | TRBV6-1
TGTGCCAGCAGTTACTCGTGGGACGCTCGGGACTATGGCTACACCTTC | CASSYSWDARDYGYTF | - | TRBJ1-2 | 16 | - | TRBV6-5
TGTGCCAGCAGCTTAAAGAGGCAAGGAGCGACAGATACGCAGTATTTT | CASSLKRQGATDTQYF | - | TRBJ2-3 | 16 | - | TRBV7-9
TGTGCCAGCAGTTACTCTGGAACCGTTAGCACAGATACGCAGTATTTT | CASSYSGTVSTDTQYF | few | TRBJ2-3 | 16 | - | TRBV10-3
TGCGCCAGCAGACGTAGAGAGAGCTCCTACAATGAGCAGTTCTTC | CASRRRESSYNEQFF | once | TRBJ2-1 | 15 | - | TRBV5-1
TGTGCCAGTAGTAGCGTTCCGGTGGATGAGCAGTTCTTC | CASSSVPVDEQFF | - | TRBJ2-1 | 13 | - | TRBV19
TGTGCCAGCAGCGGGACCTCGGAAGGGAATGAGCAGTTCTTC | CASSGTSEGNEQFF | - | TRBJ2-1 | 14 | - | TRBV9
TGTGCCAGCAGTGACCCCATTTCGGGGGAGCTGTTTTTT | CASSDPISGELFF | few | TRBJ2-2 | 13 | - | TRBV2
TGCGCCAGCAGCCAAGCGTCGGACACGATCGACAATGAGCAGTTCTTC | CASSQASDTIDNEQFF | - | TRBJ2-1 | 16 | - | TRBV4-1
TGTGCCAGCAGTGAATATTGGGCGGGAGGCGAGCAGTACTTC | CASSEYWAGGEQYF | - | TRBJ2-7 | 14 | TRBD2 | TRBV25-1
TGTGCCAGCAGCTTTGACCGGGATGAGCAGTTCTTC | CASSFDRDEQFF | - | TRBJ2-1 | 12 | - | TRBV7-8
TGTGCCAGCAGCTCATCCGGGGCCGGCGATCAGCCCCAGCATTTT | CASSSSGAGDQPQHF | few | TRBJ1-5 | 15 | - | TRBV5-5
TGCGCCAGCAGCCAAGTTGGGGGGCGTGACGAGCAGTACTTC | CASSQVGGRDEQYF | - | TRBJ2-7 | 14 | - | TRBV4-3
TGTGCCACGGCGGGACTAGCGCTCCATACGTACGAAGAGACCCAGTACTTC | CATAGLALHTYEETQYF | - | TRBJ2-5 | 17 | TRBD2 | TRBV15
TGTGCCTGGAGTGAGGGGACTAGTAATGAGCAGTTCTTC | CAWSEGTSNEQFF | - | TRBJ2-1 | 13 | TRBD2 | TRBV30
TGCAGCGTTGAGATCAATGAGCAGTTCTTC | CSVEINEQFF | - | TRBJ2-1 | 10 | - | TRBV29-1
TGTGCCAGCAGCCGGACTAGCGGGGCAATCTACAATGAGCAGTTCTTC | CASSRTSGAIYNEQFF | - | TRBJ2-1 | 16 | TRBD2 | TRBV4-2
TGTGCCAGCAGCTTCACCGGGGTATTCTATGGCTACACCTTC | CASSFTGVFYGYTF | - | TRBJ1-2 | 14 | - | TRBV5-6
TGTGCCAGCAGCTCGCCGGACGGATTCTATGGCTACACCTTC | CASSSPDGFYGYTF | - | TRBJ1-2 | 14 | - | TRBV7-9
TGCAGCGCCCCCCGAGGGATTGAAGCTTTCTTT | CSAPRGIEAFF | - | TRBJ1-1 | 11 | - | TRBV29-1
TGTGCCAGCAGTGAAGAACAGGGGGCCCATGGCTACACCTTC | CASSEEQGAHGYTF | - | TRBJ1-2 | 14 | TRBD1 | TRBV2
TGTGCCAGCAGTGATGGAGTATACGAGCAGTACTTC | CASSDGVYEQYF | - | TRBJ2-7 | 12 | - | TRBV25-1
TGTGCCAGCAGCTTAGCAGACGGTACCTACGAGCAGTACTTC | CASSLADGTYEQYF | - | TRBJ2-7 | 14 | - | TRBV7-8
TGTGCCAGCAGTGCCCCGGGACAGCTGTACAATGAGCAGTTCTTC | CASSAPGQLYNEQFF | few | TRBJ2-1 | 15 | TRBD1 | TRBV25-1
TGCGCCAGCAGCCCCCGGGGGGACAGCAATCAGCCCCAGCATTTT | CASSPRGDSNQPQHF | - | TRBJ1-5 | 15 | - | TRBV10-2
TGTGCCAGCAGGGAACCCCCGGGACAGGGATACACTGAAGCTTTCTTT | CASREPPGQGYTEAFF | - | TRBJ1-1 | 16 | TRBD1 | TRBV2
TGTGCCTGGAGCCTGGGGGGGACGGAGACCCAGTACTTC | CAWSLGGTETQYF | - | TRBJ2-5 | 13 | TRBD2 | TRBV30
TGTGCCAGCAGCCTTCGGGACGACACCGGGGAGCTGTTTTTT | CASSLRDDTGELFF | few | TRBJ2-2 | 14 | - | TRBV7-9
TGTGCCAGCTCACCCCGGGACACCAACCCCTACGAGCAGTACTTC | CASSPRDTNPYEQYF | - | TRBJ2-7 | 15 | - | TRBV18
TGTGCCAGCAGCGCGGGGGCAGGCTACGAGCAGTACTTC | CASSAGAGYEQYF | few | TRBJ2-7 | 13 | - | TRBV13
TGTGCCAGCAGCAACCCAAGGAGCACTGAAGCTTTCTTT | CASSNPRSTEAFF | - | TRBJ1-1 | 13 | - | TRBV5-6
TGTGCCAGCAGTGGGACAGAATATAGCACTGAAGCTTTCTTT | CASSGTEYSTEAFF | - | TRBJ1-1 | 14 | - | TRBV2
TGTGCCTGGGCCCGCGGGTCGGGGGACAATGAGCAGTTCTTC | CAWARGSGDNEQFF | - | TRBJ2-1 | 14 | - | TRBV30
TGTGCCAGCAGTACCGGGGGCGCTGAGCAGTTCTTC | CASSTGGAEQFF | - | TRBJ2-1 | 12 | - | TRBV6-5
TGCGCCAGCAGCCAAGATTCGGCGGAGAGCACAGATACGCAGTATTTT | CASSQDSAESTDTQYF | - | TRBJ2-3 | 16 | - | TRBV4-3
TGCGCCAGCAGCCAAGGTGGGACTAATTACAATGAGCAGTTCTTC | CASSQGGTNYNEQFF | - | TRBJ2-1 | 15 | TRBD2 | TRBV4-3
TGTGCCAGCAGCCGGACACCGGATAGCAATCAGCCCCAGCATTTT | CASSRTPDSNQPQHF | - | TRBJ1-5 | 15 | - | TRBV9
TGCAGCGTTGTTTCCGGTAAGAGCTACGAGCAGTACTTC | CSVVSGKSYEQYF | - | TRBJ2-7 | 13 | - | TRBV29-1
TGTGCCAGCAGCTTAGAGCCGGGACAGGCTCTTCCAGAGCCCCAGCATTTT | CASSLEPGQALPEPQHF | - | TRBJ1-5 | 17 | TRBD1 | TRBV11-2
TGTGCCAGCAGCTCGACTCGGGACAGGGGGGACTACGAGCAGTACTTC | CASSSTRDRGDYEQYF | - | TRBJ2-7 | 16 | TRBD1 | TRBV7-9
TGTGCCAGTAGTATTCCCGGGAGGAGAGAGACCCAGTACTTC | CASSIPGRRETQYF | - | TRBJ2-5 | 14 | TRBD2 | TRBV19
TGTGCCAGTAGTATAAGGGACAGCAATCAGCCCCAGCATTTT | CASSIRDSNQPQHF | few | TRBJ1-5 | 14 | - | TRBV19
TGCAGCGTCGTAAACAATGAGCAGTTCTTC | CSVVNNEQFF | few | TRBJ2-1 | 10 | - | TRBV29-1